These 15 T cell receptor beta chains were all obtained from the same sample, sequenced in a study of OX40 agonist ivuxolimab in advanced cancers. Receptor amplification or capture employed the immunoSEQ multiplex PCR assay. The clones in this table, taken by TCRdb from immuneACCESS, are in-frame only. Not every clone is retained; where verified, under half of the shortfall comes from an unresolved V gene, and the cause of the rest is unknown. The sample includes over 85,000 clones, with roughly nine tenths observed a single time. The top ten constitute approximately 0.49% of the sample. The material sequenced was CD4+ or CD8+ T cells sorted from blood, taken in a trial of the OX40 agonist ivuxolimab. The source of these receptors is an adult with an advanced solid tumor such as melanoma, head and neck, liver or kidney cancer.

The chain joins TRBV4-2 to TRBJ2-2; no clear D gene. V was clipped by 4 bases and J by 3 bases, with 6 bases between them. Per germline, CDR1 LGHNA and CDR2 YNFKEQ. The CDR3 runs to 13 residues. The CDR3 bases are TGTGCCAGCAGCCCCCCAGACACCGGGGAGCTGTTTTTT. As protein: CASSPPDTGELFF.

The chain uses TRBV7-2 and TRBJ2-5; tentative D call: TRBD1 (6 bases). Trimming removed 4 bases at V and 1 base at J, with 13 bases between. CDR1 SGHTA and CDR2 FQGNSA come from the germline V gene. This CDR3 is built from 15 residues. The CDR3 is CASSSTGSGQETQYF. The CDR3 DNA reads as TGTGCCAGCAGCTCCACAGGGAGCGGCCAAGAGACCCAGTACTTC.

This chain connects TRBV13 to TRBJ1-6; no reliable D call. Deletions cut 0 bases from V and 5 bases from J, with 14 bases between. This CDR3 has 17 residues. Germline V gene lookup returns CDR1 PRHDT and CDR2 FYEKMQ (reference sequence). The chain's CDR3 is CASSLGSARKHNSPLHF. CDR3 in DNA: TGTGCCAGCAGCTTAGGGTCCGCGCGAAAGCATAATTCACCCCTCCACTTT.

This clone was detected only once. The genes are TRBV10-3 and TRBJ2-5, with 9 bases that match TRBD1. This CDR3 comprises 14 residues. Germline trimming cut 6 bases from V and 3 bases from J; bases unmatched to any gene: 5. Germline V gives CDR1 ENHRY, CDR2 SYGVKD. The CDR3 nucleotides read TGTGCCATCAGAGGGGACAGGGAAAAAGAGACCCAGTACTTC. Residues: CAIRGDREKETQYF.

The V call is TRBV5-1, the J call TRBJ1-1; D unresolved. CDR3 length: 15 residues. V was pared by 2 bases and J by 1 base, with 12 bases between. Germline-derived CDR1 and CDR2 are SGHRS and YFSETQ. CDR3 nucleotide sequence: TGCGCCAGCAGCTTAAGTCCCGACCCGAACACTGAAGCTTTCTTT. This sequence encodes CASSLSPDPNTEAFF.

The chain employs TRBV6-5 and TRBJ2-7; no firm D call. The CDR3 consists of 15 residues. Deletions cut 6 bases from V and 2 bases from J, with 17 bases between. Germline loops: CDR1 MNHEY, CDR2 SVGAGI. The CDR3 region has the DNA TGTGCCAGCAGAATGGACCCGCAAATACCCTACGAGCAGTACTTC. This codes for CASRMDPQIPYEQYF.

This rearrangement joins TRBV16 to TRBJ1-5, with TRBD1 matching over 9 bases. Germline CDR1 is KGHSY and CDR2 is FQNENV. This CDR3 is 17 amino acids long. Unmatched junction bases numbered 10, after V lost 4 bases and J lost 3 bases. The DNA of the CDR3 is TGTGCCAGCAGCCCCCCGGACAGGGGAGCCTCCAATCAGCCCCAGCATTTT. This codes for CASSPPDRGASNQPQHF.

Points on this clone: The sample contains more than one DNA sequence encoding this CDR3. The V gene is TRBV18, the J gene TRBJ2-5; D is undetermined. The CDR3 runs to 11 residues. V lost 4 bases to trimming and J lost 5 bases, with 5 bases between them. The germline gives CDR1 KGHSH, CDR2 LQKENI. The DNA for the CDR3 is TGTGCCAGCTCACGTGAGGAGACCCAGTACTTC. This codes for CASSREETQYF. Drawing the rest from reference TRBV18 and TRBJ2-5, the complete variable domain is NAGVMQNPRHLVRRRGQEARLRCSPMKGHSHVYWYRQLPEEGLKFMVYLQKENIIDESGMPKERFSAEFPKEGPSILRIQQVVRGDSAAYFCASSREETQYFGPGTRLLVL.

The chain couples TRBV5-1 to TRBJ1-3, with TRBD1 as a possible D gene (5 bases). The CDR3 extends over 16 amino acids. Germline V gene lookup returns CDR1 SGHRS and CDR2 YFSETQ. The ends were cut back, 0 bases at V and 0 bases at J, with 10 bases in the middle. CDR3 amino acids: CASSLGGDHSGNTIYF. The CDR3 nucleotides are TGCGCCAGCAGCTTGGGAGGGGACCACTCTGGAAACACCATATATTTT.

The chain joins TRBV12-5 to TRBJ1-1, with a tentative D call TRBD1 (6 bases). Germline V gene data show CDR1 as LGHNT and CDR2 as FRNRAP. This CDR3 region has 16 residues. Trimming removed 2 bases from V and 5 bases from J, with 18 bases in between. CDR3 residues: CASGLPPEGVGTEAFF. As DNA, the CDR3 is TGTGCTAGTGGTTTGCCCCCCGAGGGGGTCGGGACTGAAGCTTTCTTT. The full variable domain, its missing parts supplied by reference TRBV12-5 and TRBJ1-1, is DARVTQTPRHKVTEMGQEVTMRCQPILGHNTVFWYRQTMMQGLELLAYFRNRAPLDDSGMPKDRFSAEMPDATLATLKIQPSEPRDSAVYFCASGLPPEGVGTEAFFGQGTRLTVV.

This sequence joins TRBV7-2 and TRBJ1-5, with a possible D match to TRBD1 (6 bases). The V gene's germline CDR1 is SGHTA and CDR2 FQGNSA. The CDR3 loop spans 14 amino acids. Trimming removed 3 bases at V and 3 bases at J, with 9 bases between. The DNA of the CDR3 is TGTGCCAGCAGCTTTTCAGGGGACAATCAGCCCCAGCATTTT. Amino acids: CASSFSGDNQPQHF.

A few counts support this clone. The rearrangement joins TRBV6-1 to TRBJ1-5, with 7 bases lining up with TRBD1. CDR1 and CDR2 from the germline V gene are MNHNS and SASEGT. With V trimmed by 4 bases and J by 4 bases, 1 base remained unmatched. The length of the CDR3 is 13 residues. CDR3 sequence reads: CASSGGQNQPQHF. Written as DNA, the CDR3 is TGTGCCAGCAGTGGGGGACAGAATCAGCCCCAGCATTTT.

J is TRBJ2-7 and V is TRBV5-4; no clear D. Trimming removed 2 bases from V and 0 bases from J, with 9 bases in between. Germline assignment: CDR1 SGHNT and CDR2 YYREEE (reference sequence). This CDR3 spans 14 amino acids. CDR3 in DNA: TGTGCCAGCAGCTTTGGCCCTAGCTCCTACGAGCAGTACTTC. Amino acids: CASSFGPSSYEQYF.

This clone was seen a handful of times. The chain recombines TRBV14 with TRBJ1-2; D is unresolved. In germline, CDR1 is SGHDN, CDR2 FVKESK. This CDR3 has 14 residues. Between the trimmed V and J ends, which lost 0 bases and 2 bases, there was a span of 7 bases. The CDR3 spells CASSQDWQNYGYTF. In DNA, the CDR3 is TGTGCCAGCAGCCAAGATTGGCAGAACTATGGCTACACCTTC.

The J gene is TRBJ1-5, the V gene TRBV7-2; 8 bases match TRBD1. The germline V gene has CDR1 SGHTA and CDR2 FQGNSA. This CDR3 contains 16 residues. J gave up 1 base and V 1 base, and 3 bases lay outside the gene matches. The CDR3 region has the DNA TGTGCCAGCAGCTTAGGACAGGGGAGAAGCAATCAGCCCCAGCATTTT. This codes for CASSLGQGRSNQPQHF.